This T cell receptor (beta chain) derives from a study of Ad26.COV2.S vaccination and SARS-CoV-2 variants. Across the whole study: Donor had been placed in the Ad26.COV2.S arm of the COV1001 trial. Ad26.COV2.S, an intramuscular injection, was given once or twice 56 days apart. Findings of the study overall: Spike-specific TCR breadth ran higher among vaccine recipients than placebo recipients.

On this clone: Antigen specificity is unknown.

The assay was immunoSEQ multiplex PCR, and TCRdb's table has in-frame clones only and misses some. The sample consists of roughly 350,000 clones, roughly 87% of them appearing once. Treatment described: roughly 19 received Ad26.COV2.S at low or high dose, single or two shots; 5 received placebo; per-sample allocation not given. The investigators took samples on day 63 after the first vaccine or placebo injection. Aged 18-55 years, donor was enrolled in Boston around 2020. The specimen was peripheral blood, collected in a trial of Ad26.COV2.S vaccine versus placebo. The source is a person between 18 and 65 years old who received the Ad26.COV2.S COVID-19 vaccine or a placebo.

Here the CDR3 reads CASSPGPGELFF. CDR3 bases: TGTGCCAGCAGCCCCGGGCCCGGGGAGCTGTTTTTT. This chain links TRBV27 with TRBJ2-2; no firm D call. V was clipped by 6 bases and J by 6 bases, with 8 bases between them. The CDR3 covers 12 residues. CDR1 and CDR2 from the germline V gene are MNHEY and SMNVEV (reference sequence).